These 18 T cell receptor beta chains share one sample of origin, sequenced in a study of blood T cell repertoires in COVID-19. Sequencing was performed with immunoSEQ multiplex PCR; in TCRdb, only in-frame clones are kept and a portion is missing. The sample lists approximately 220,000 clones; 80% to 90% were seen once. What was sequenced was PBMCs or T cells enriched from blood (not recorded which). Receptor source: a young woman who had been exposed to COVID-19.

The chain couples TRBV9 to TRBJ2-7; perhaps TRBD1 as D (6 bases). CDR3 size: 14 residues. V lost 0 bases and J 0 bases, leaving 7 bases between the germline ends. Germline assignment: CDR1 SGDLS and CDR2 YYNGEE. The CDR3, as DNA: TGTGCCAGCAGCGTAGGGGGGCCCTCCTACGAGCAGTACTTC. Translated, it gives CASSVGGPSYEQYF.

CDR3 in DNA: TGTGCCAGCAGTTTGGGACAGGGCAACTATGGCTACACCTTC. Encoded protein: CASSLGQGNYGYTF. The chain couples TRBV27 to TRBJ1-2; 9 bases line up with TRBD1. The trim removed 3 bases at V and 2 bases at J, leaving 1 base unmatched. The CDR3 length is 14 residues. The germline gives CDR1 MNHEY, CDR2 SMNVEV (reference sequence).

The chain carries TRBV6-5 and TRBJ1-2, with D hard to call. CDR3 size: 12 residues. From germline, CDR1 is MNHEY and CDR2 SVGAGI. Trimming took off 2 bases at V and 4 bases at J, with 5 bases between the two ends. CDR3 loop: CASSYRGYGYTF. The CDR3 region has the DNA TGTGCCAGCAGTTACCGGGGCTATGGCTACACCTTC.

This clone occurred a few times. V gene TRBV6-5 combines with J gene TRBJ2-7; 9 positions agree with TRBD1. The germline V gene has CDR1 MNHEY and CDR2 SVGAGI. Unmatched junction bases numbered 15, after V lost 10 bases and J lost 8 bases. This CDR3 comprises 14 residues. The CDR3 loop reads CATEFTGGPSKQYF. The CDR3 nucleotides are TGTGCCACCGAGTTCACAGGGGGCCCATCGAAGCAGTACTTC.

The genes are TRBV18 and TRBJ1-2; 7 bases are shared with TRBD1. CDR1 and CDR2 from the germline V gene are KGHSH and LQKENI. Trimming at V came to 1 base and at J to 4 bases, leaving 6 bases not matched to a gene. The CDR3 contains 15 residues. The CDR3 DNA sequence: TGTGCCAGCTCACCACAGGGGGCCCTGGGCTATGGCTACACCTTC. It encodes CASSPQGALGYGYTF.

The genes are TRBV7-2 and TRBJ2-7; 9 positions match TRBD1. Germline assignment: CDR1 SGHTA and CDR2 FQGNSA. The ends lost 2 bases at V and 4 bases at J; junction bases unmatched: 3. This CDR3 spans 14 amino acids. CDR3 in amino acids: CASSLLTGGYEQYF. CDR3 sequence (DNA): TGTGCCAGCAGCTTACTGACAGGGGGTTACGAGCAGTACTTC. The full variable domain, in which reference TRBV7-2 and TRBJ2-7 provide the parts outside the CDR3, is GAGVSQSPSNKVTEKGKDVELRCDPISGHTALYWYRQSLGQGLEFLIYFQGNSAPDKSGLPSDRFSAERTGGSVSTLTIQRTQQEDSAVYLCASSLLTGGYEQYFGPGTRLTVT.

The rearrangement joins TRBV3-1 (or the pseudogene TRBV3-2) to TRBJ1-1; 8 bases match TRBD1. The junction had 7 bases not matched to a gene; V was cut back by 1 base and J by 12 bases. The CDR3 length is 13 residues. Per the germline V gene, CDR1 is LGHDT and CDR2 is YNNKEL (reference sequence). The CDR3 protein is CASSQVTGTGTFF. CDR3 coding DNA: TGTGCCAGCAGCCAAGTAACCGGGACAGGAACTTTCTTT.

The chain joins TRBV2 to TRBJ2-3, with D perhaps matching TRBD1 (5 bases). Trimming removed 8 bases at V and 0 bases at J, with 9 bases between. The CDR3 length is 13 residues. Germline values: CDR1 SNHLY, CDR2 FYNNEI. For the CDR3, the DNA is TGTGCCAGCGTCCAGGGTAGCACAGATACGCAGTATTTT. Protein product: CASVQGSTDTQYF.

This sequence joins TRBV2 and TRBJ2-7, with D maybe TRBD1 (6 bases). The V end lost 10 bases, the J end lost 0 bases, and 19 bases lay between the germline ends. This CDR3 contains 15 residues. CDR1 SNHLY and CDR2 FYNNEI come from the germline V gene. The DNA for the CDR3 is TGTGCCACTACCCCCCGACAGGCCACCTCCTACGAGCAGTACTTC. Translating it yields CATTPRQATSYEQYF.

The chain employs TRBV5-1 and TRBJ1-3, with 9 bases that match TRBD1. The V gene end was trimmed by 4 bases and the J gene end by 2 bases; junction bases not matched to a gene: 4. Germline V gene sequence: CDR1 SGHRS, CDR2 YFSETQ. The CDR3 contains 15 residues. The CDR3 reads CASSTGQGTGNTIYF. CDR3 DNA: TGCGCCAGCAGCACGGGACAGGGTACTGGAAACACCATATATTTT.

This clone came up many times. The chain joins TRBV28 to TRBJ1-1, with TRBD1 matching over 7 bases. The CDR3 runs to 13 residues. The V segment lost 5 bases and the J segment 5 bases; nucleotides outside the gene matches: 5. Looked up from germline, CDR1 is MDHEN and CDR2 is SYDVKM. This CDR3 reads CASSPTGDTEAFF. In nucleotides, the CDR3 is TGTGCCAGCAGTCCTACAGGGGATACTGAAGCTTTCTTT.

This chain links TRBV23-1 with TRBJ2-7; 9 nucleotides line up with TRBD2. TRBV23-1 is identified as an open reading frame with a role that is uncertain. The CDR3 has 13 residues. V shed 4 bases, J shed 6 bases, and the junction held 4 bases outside the gene matches. The CDR3 spells CASSPGGRGEQYF. For the CDR3, the DNA is TGCGCCAGCAGTCCTGGCGGGAGGGGCGAGCAGTACTTC.

The CDR3 DNA sequence: TGTGCCTGGAACGGTGGGGCTAGCGGGGGGACAGATACGCAGTATTTT. Its translation: CAWNGGASGGTDTQYF. V is TRBV30 and J is TRBJ2-3; 11 bases line up with TRBD2. V gave up 4 bases and J gave up 3 bases; unmatched junction bases: 9. The CDR3 extends over 16 amino acids. CDR1 is GTSNPN and CDR2 is SVGIG in the germline V gene (reference sequence).

This sequence joins TRBV6-5 and TRBJ1-1; the match to TRBD1 covers 10 bases. Germline assignment: CDR1 MNHEY and CDR2 SVGAGI. The CDR3 is 15 residues long. The ends lost 6 bases at V and 1 base at J; junction bases unmatched: 5. The DNA for the CDR3 is TGTGCCAGCAGGGGGACAGGGGCCCCGAACACTGAAGCTTTCTTT. It specifies CASRGTGAPNTEAFF.

This clone was recorded once. The chain carries TRBV29-1 and TRBJ1-2, with unresolved D. The germline V gene encodes CDR1 SQVTM and CDR2 ANQGSEA. Trimming removed 7 bases from V and 8 bases from J, with 17 bases in between. This CDR3 is built from 12 residues. The CDR3 nucleotides read TGCAGCGCCGGAGGGCAGTTGAACGGCTACACCTTC. This translates into CSAGGQLNGYTF.

This sequence joins TRBV18 and TRBJ1-5; D remains ambiguous. V was clipped by 6 bases and J by 6 bases, with 12 bases between them. Per the germline V gene, CDR1 is KGHSH and CDR2 is LQKENI. CDR3 length equals 13 residues. DNA of the CDR3: TGTGCCAGCTCTCCCATCGAGGGTCAGCCCCAGCATTTT. This translates into CASSPIEGQPQHF.

This clone has just one count. The V and J genes are TRBV19 and TRBJ1-2; D gene unclear. Trimming shortened V by 1 base and J by 8 bases, and 14 bases separated the two germline ends. The CDR3 runs to 14 residues. The germline V gene has CDR1 LNHDA and CDR2 SQIVND (reference sequence). The CDR3 sequence: CASSIAESTPGYTF. The CDR3 DNA sequence: TGTGCCAGTAGTATAGCCGAGTCAACCCCGGGCTACACCTTC.

The rearrangement links TRBV4-2 to TRBJ2-7, with 7 bases fitting TRBD2. With 0 bases clipped from V and 0 bases from J, the junction kept 2 bases outside the gene matches. Germline values: CDR1 LGHNA, CDR2 YNFKEQ. This CDR3 spans 15 amino acids. CDR3 sequence: CASSQDGGSSYEQYF. CDR3 DNA: TGTGCCAGCAGCCAAGACGGGGGGAGCTCCTACGAGCAGTACTTC.